This T cell receptor (beta chain) was obtained from a study of early T cells in non-severe SARS-CoV-2 infection (TCRdb year 2021). Regarding the research as a whole: TCR sequencing used bulk RNA from unsorted whole blood, so alpha and beta chains could not be paired. Results the study describes overall, beyond this receptor: Matching against VDJdb was skewed toward anti-spike CD8 responses, likely underestimated virus-specific expansions, and missed private and CD4 specificities.

The method behind the library was 5' RACE. The instrument given in TCRdb is NextSeq 500. Unique molecular identifiers were attached to individual cDNA molecules in the TCR library protocol so that sequencing error and PCR bias could be corrected. Sequencing covered both TCR alpha and beta chains, and within each sample the abundances of alpha and beta sequences were tightly co-correlated. The authors' pipeline ran thus. Decombinator V4 was used to annotate TCR sequences for V gene, J gene and CDR3. TCRs were defined as expanded if a significant change between any two time points was detected under a Poisson model with p below 0.0001. Abundances of TCRs were expressed as counts per million after normalisation to the total number of TCRs sequenced in each sample. TRAV1-2 paired with TRAJ12, TRAJ20 or TRAJ33 defined MAIT TCRs, while TRAV10 paired with TRAJ18 defined iNKT TCRs. VDJdb, accessed on 1 November 2021, was searched for TCRs annotated for CMV, EBV and SARS-CoV-2, and TCRs annotated for more than one antigen were excluded. The public sequencing data were trimmed at Q25 with fastp and processed into clonotypes with MiXCR by TCRdb, which kept only in-frame beta chains. CDR3 protein duplicates are merged, each entry listing the most common genes and DNA. TCRdb assigned the V and J calls; the authors' analysis was not used. The sample records 65,000 to 80,000 distinct CDR3 sequences, less than 15% of which are singletons. The ten largest make up approximately 5.7% of the sample.

A case-control design nested within a healthcare worker cohort in London, UK, was used, with weekly nasopharyngeal swab PCR tests and blood sampling performed. Healthcare workers were recruited during the week of the UK lockdown, between 23 and 31 March 2020, and followed weekly for up to roughly 15 weeks. The germline ends are 11 bases apart after V is trimmed by 2 bases and J by 9 bases. As encoded in the germline V gene, CDR1 is SNHLY while CDR2 is FYNNEI. The CDR3 sequence holds 13 residues, the cysteine and phenylalanine included. The CDR3 DNA has 39 bases and is translated from base 1. This clonotype was detected ten times or more. What this receptor recognizes is not known. There are no base qualities to consult, and no much larger clone falls within one base.

This TCR came from an adult who was a healthcare worker with PCR-confirmed SARS-CoV-2 infection or an uninfected control (not recorded which). The rearranged segments are TRBV2 and TRBJ1-5; a tentative D call is TRBD1 (5 bases match). The sample taken for sequencing was whole blood. The sequenced DNA: TGTGCCAGCAGTGAAAATGTGGGGCGGCCCCAGCATTTT. Its product reads: CASSENVGRPQHF.